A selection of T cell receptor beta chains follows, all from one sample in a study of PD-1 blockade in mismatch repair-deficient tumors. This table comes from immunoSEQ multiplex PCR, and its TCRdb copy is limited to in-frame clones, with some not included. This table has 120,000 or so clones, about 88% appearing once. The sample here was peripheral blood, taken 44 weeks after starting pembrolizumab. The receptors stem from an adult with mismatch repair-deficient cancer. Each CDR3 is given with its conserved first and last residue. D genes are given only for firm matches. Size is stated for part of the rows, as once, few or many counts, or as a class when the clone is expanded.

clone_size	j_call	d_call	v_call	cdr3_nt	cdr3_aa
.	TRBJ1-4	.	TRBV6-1	TGTGCCAGCAGGATCGGACGGTTAACTAATGAAAAACTGTTTTTT	CASRIGRLTNEKLFF
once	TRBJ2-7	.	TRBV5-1	TGCGCCAGCAGCTTGCGAGTGGGCTACGAGCAGTACTTC	CASSLRVGYEQYF
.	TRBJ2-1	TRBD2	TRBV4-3	TGCGCCAGCAGCCAAGAGGGTTTGGGACTAGCGGGAGATCGATCCCACAATGAGCAGTTCTTC	CASSQEGLGLAGDRSHNEQFF
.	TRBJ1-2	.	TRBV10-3	TGTGCCATCATCGGCGAGGGCAGCCTGGGTCCTACCGGCTACACCTTC	CAIIGEGSLGPTGYTF
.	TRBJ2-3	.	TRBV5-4	TGTGCCAGCAGCTTCGATGTCCTTACGCAGTATTTT	CASSFDVLTQYF
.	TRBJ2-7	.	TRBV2	TGTGCCAGCATCCGCCCATACGAGCAGTACTTC	CASIRPYEQYF
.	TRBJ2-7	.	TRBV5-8	TGTGCCAGCAGCTTGGCTCAGCACTCCTACGAGCAGTACTTC	CASSLAQHSYEQYF
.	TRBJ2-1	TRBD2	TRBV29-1	TGCAGCGGGGGACTAAGCTCCTACAATGAGCAGTTCTTC	CSGGLSSYNEQFF
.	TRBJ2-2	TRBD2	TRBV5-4	TGTGCCAGCAGCCTACCGGATATGCGGGAGTCCGGGGAGCTGTTTTTT	CASSLPDMRESGELFF
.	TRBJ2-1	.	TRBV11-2	TGTGCCAGCAGGTCTATCAGGGGGGGCTCCTACAATGAGCAGTTCTTC	CASRSIRGGSYNEQFF
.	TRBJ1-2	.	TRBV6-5	TGTGCCAGCAGTTACTCGGTGCTTAACTATGGCTACACCTTC	CASSYSVLNYGYTF
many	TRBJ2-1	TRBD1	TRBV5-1	TGCGCCAGCAGCTTGGGGACAGGGAACTACAATGAGCAGTTCTTC	CASSLGTGNYNEQFF
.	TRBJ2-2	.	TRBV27	TGTGCCAGCAGTGCAAGGCCCGGGGAGCTGTTTTTT	CASSARPGELFF
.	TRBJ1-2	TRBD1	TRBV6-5	TGTGCCAGCACCCCGGGGATAGAGGACAGGGTGAACACCTTC	CASTPGIEDRVNTF
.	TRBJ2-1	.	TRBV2	TGTGCCAGCAGTGAACTCGGAGGTAGCGGAAACAATGAGCAGTTCTTC	CASSELGGSGNNEQFF
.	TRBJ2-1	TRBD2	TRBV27	TGTGCCAGCAGTCTCACTAGCGGGAGGCCCTCCTACAATGAGCAGTTCTTC	CASSLTSGRPSYNEQFF
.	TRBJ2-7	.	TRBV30	TGTGCCTGGACCACTAAGGGATTAAGCTCCTACGAGCAGTACTTC	CAWTTKGLSSYEQYF
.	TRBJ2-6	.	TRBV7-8	TGTGCCAGCAGCTTAGCCCGGGCACGCGGGTTTTCTCACTCTGGGGCCAACGTCCTGACTTTC	CASSLARARGFSHSGANVLTF
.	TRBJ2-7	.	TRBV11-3	TGTGCCAGCAGCTTGGGGGATCTGGAGCAGTACTTC	CASSLGDLEQYF
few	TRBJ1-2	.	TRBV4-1	TGCGCCAGCAGCCATGAGACAGACTATGGCTACACCTTC	CASSHETDYGYTF
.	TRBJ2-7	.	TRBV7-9	TGTGCCAGCAGTGAACAAGTCCTCTCGACACCGGGGGACGAGCAGTACTTC	CASSEQVLSTPGDEQYF
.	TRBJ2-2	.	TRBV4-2	TGTGCCAGCAGCCAAGGGGGAGGCGGGGAGCTGTTTTTT	CASSQGGGGELFF
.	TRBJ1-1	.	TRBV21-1	TGTGCCAGCAGCAAAATCTTCCCCGGGACAGGGGACACTGAAGCTTTCTTT	CASSKIFPGTGDTEAFF
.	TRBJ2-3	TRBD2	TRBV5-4	TGTGCCAGCAGGTCGACTAGCGGGAGTTCAGATACGCAGTATTTT	CASRSTSGSSDTQYF
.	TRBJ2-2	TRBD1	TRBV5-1	TGCGCCAGCAGCCTAACAGGGACAGGGGGCCTCATCGGGGAGCTGTTTTTT	CASSLTGTGGLIGELFF
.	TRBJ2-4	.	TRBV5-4	TGTGCCAGCAGCTCAACGGAGGGGACTCCGCAAGGCATTCAGTACTTC	CASSSTEGTPQGIQYF
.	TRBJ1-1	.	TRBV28	TGTGCCAGCAGTTCGAACACTGAAGCTTTCTTT	CASSSNTEAFF
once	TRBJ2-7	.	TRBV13	TGTGCCAGCAGCTTAGGATCCCGCTACGAGCAGTACTTC	CASSLGSRYEQYF
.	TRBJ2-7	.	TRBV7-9	TGTGCCAGCAGCCACGTGGAGGAGGGAACCTACGAGCAGTACTTC	CASSHVEEGTYEQYF
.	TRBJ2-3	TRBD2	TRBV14	TGTGCCAGCAGCCAAGGATTGGGACTAGCGGGAAGAGTAGATACGCAGTATTTT	CASSQGLGLAGRVDTQYF
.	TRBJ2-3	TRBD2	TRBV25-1	TGTGCCAGCAGTACTAGCGGGAGAGGCACAGATACGCAGTATTTT	CASSTSGRGTDTQYF
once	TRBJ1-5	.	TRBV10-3	TGTGCCATCAGTGACGTCGGCCCCGGGGGTCAGCCCCAGCATTTT	CAISDVGPGGQPQHF
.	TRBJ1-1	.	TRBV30	TGTGCCTGGAGTGTATCACTACGGGCTTTCTTT	CAWSVSLRAFF
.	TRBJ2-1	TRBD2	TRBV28	TGTGCCAGCAAAGAATTCGACGGCGGGGGGCCCTACAATGAGCAGTTCTTC	CASKEFDGGGPYNEQFF
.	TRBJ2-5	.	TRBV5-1	TGCGCCAGCAGCTTGGATCGCCCGTACCAAGAGACCCAGTACTTC	CASSLDRPYQETQYF
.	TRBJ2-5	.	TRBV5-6	TGTGCCAGCAGCCCAGGACAACAAGAGACCCAGTACTTC	CASSPGQQETQYF
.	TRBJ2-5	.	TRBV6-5	TGTGCCAGCAGACCCGGGCCCGGCGCGACCCAGTACTTC	CASRPGPGATQYF
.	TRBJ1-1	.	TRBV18	TGTGCCAGCTCACCAGTGCCGGGACCCCTGAACACTGAAGCTTTCTTT	CASSPVPGPLNTEAFF
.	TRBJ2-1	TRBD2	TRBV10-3	TGTGCCATCAGTGTTACAAGTAGCGGGAGGTGGAGCAATGAGCAGTTCTTC	CAISVTSSGRWSNEQFF
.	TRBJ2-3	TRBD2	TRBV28	TGTGCCAGCAGTTTGTCCGCGGGAGACAAAAATACGCAGTATTTT	CASSLSAGDKNTQYF
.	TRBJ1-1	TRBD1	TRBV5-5	TGTGCCAGCAGCTTTGACAGGGGGCTGTCGAACACTGAAGCTTTCTTT	CASSFDRGLSNTEAFF
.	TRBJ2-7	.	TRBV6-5	TGTGCCAGCAGCACGGGGTCTGGCTCCTACGAGCAGTACTTC	CASSTGSGSYEQYF
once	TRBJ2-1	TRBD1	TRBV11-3	TGTGCCAGCAGAGGACAGGGGGCGTACAATGAGCAGTTCTTC	CASRGQGAYNEQFF
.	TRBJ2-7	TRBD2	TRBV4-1	TGCGCCAGCAGCCAAGTTCCTAGCGGGGCCTACGAGCAGTACTTC	CASSQVPSGAYEQYF
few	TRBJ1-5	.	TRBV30	TGTGCCTGCACTTACGGGGCGGGACATTTT	CACTYGAGHF